The 20 T cell receptor beta chains below were found in one sample sequenced in a study of blood T cell repertoires in COVID-19 (dated by TCRdb to 2020 to 2021). Libraries were built with the immunoSEQ multiplex PCR assay. TCRdb mirrors the immuneACCESS table, restricted to in-frame sequences. Some clones are absent from its copies; in checked studies, under half trace to an unresolved V gene, and the reason for the others is unknown. Across this sample there are some 150,000 clones, with more than 75% seen only once. In total, the top ten clones hold roughly 8% of the sample. The sample was peripheral blood. Every receptor here comes from a woman aged 45-65 years with active or convalescent COVID-19.

The rearrangement uses TRBV3-1 (or the pseudogene TRBV3-2) and TRBJ1-3; the D gene is possibly TRBD1 (5 bases). Trimming cost V 0 bases and J 10 bases, with 10 bases left between them. The CDR3 is 13 amino acids. Germline values: CDR1 LGHDT, CDR2 YNNKEL (reference sequence). As DNA, the CDR3 is TGTGCCAGCAGCCAAGATATGGCAGGGACCATATATTTT. Its translation: CASSQDMAGTIYF.

The rearrangement uses TRBV6-5 and TRBJ1-4; D gene unclear. Germline V lookup: CDR1 MNHEY, CDR2 SVGAGI. The CDR3 has 13 residues. V was shortened by 8 bases and J by 8 bases, with 15 bases between the two germline ends. The CDR3 region is CASSRAGGEKLFF. CDR3 DNA sequence: TGTGCCAGCTCGAGGGCAGGCGGCGAAAAACTGTTTTTT.

The chain carries TRBV5-1 and TRBJ2-2; 7 nucleotides agree with TRBD2. The CDR3 is 16 residues long. The germline gives CDR1 SGHRS, CDR2 YFSETQ. Trimming cost V 1 base and J 2 bases; bases outside gene matches: 5. The chain's CDR3 is CASSLLASGNTGELFF. The CDR3 nucleotides read TGCGCCAGCAGCTTGTTGGCTAGCGGAAACACCGGGGAGCTGTTTTTT.

Only one count was recorded for this clone. This chain's CDR3 is CASTGETEAFF. For the CDR3, the DNA is TGCGCCAGCACAGGGGAAACTGAAGCTTTCTTT. The chain couples TRBV5-1 to TRBJ1-1, with a tentative D call TRBD1 (6 bases). The CDR3 extends over 11 amino acids. The germline V and J ends were trimmed by 6 bases and 5 bases, with 8 bases remaining between them. CDR1 SGHRS and CDR2 YFSETQ come from the germline V gene.

This chain joins TRBV6-5 and TRBJ1-2; D gene ambiguous. Trimming removed 7 bases at V and 4 bases at J, with 10 bases between. CDR3 length equals 12 residues. Germline V gene sequence: CDR1 MNHEY, CDR2 SVGAGI. The CDR3 region has the DNA TGTGCCAGCACCACGGGTGGCTATGGCTACACCTTC. It translates to CASTTGGYGYTF.

The rearrangement joins TRBV28 to TRBJ1-1, with D maybe TRBD1 (6 bases). The V and J ends lost 6 bases and 0 bases respectively, with 11 bases between them. Germline V CDR1 and CDR2: MDHEN, SYDVKM. This CDR3 region has 14 residues. CDR3 loop: CASSEDSLNTEAFF. DNA for the CDR3: TGTGCCAGCAGCGAGGACAGCTTGAACACTGAAGCTTTCTTT.

This clone is a singleton in its sample. This sequence joins TRBV5-4 and TRBJ1-2, with D maybe TRBD1 (5 bases). V was pared by 0 bases and J by 6 bases, with 9 bases between. The length of the CDR3 is 13 residues. Germline CDR1 SGHNT, CDR2 YYREEE (reference sequence). CDR3 sequence reads: CASSLGRGDGYTF. In DNA, the CDR3 is TGTGCCAGCAGCTTGGGGAGGGGCGATGGCTACACCTTC.

This clone was found a few times. This chain connects TRBV7-9 to TRBJ1-2; TRBD1 is a possible D gene (5 bases). This CDR3 spans 12 amino acids. The germline gives CDR1 SEHNR, CDR2 FQNEAQ (reference sequence). As DNA, the CDR3 is TGTGGAGTCCGGGACTTGGACTATGGCTACACCTTC. Its protein is CGVRDLDYGYTF. Based on the CDR3 plus reference TRBV7-9 and TRBJ1-2, the full variable domain is DTGVSQNPRHKITKRGQNVTFRCDPISEHNRLYWYRQTLGQGPEFLTYFQNEAQLEKSRLLSDRFSAERPKGSFSTLEIQRTEQGDSAMYLCGVRDLDYGYTFGSGTRLTVV.

This chain links TRBV27 with TRBJ2-7, with 8 bases fitting TRBD1. The CDR3 contains 15 residues. V trimming: 3 bases; J trimming: 3 bases; junction bases outside the gene matches: 7. Germline CDR1 is MNHEY and CDR2 is SMNVEV (reference sequence). The CDR3 DNA reads TGTGCCAGCAGTTTCACCGGACAGGGAGGCTACGAGCAGTACTTC. Translated, it gives CASSFTGQGGYEQYF.

The rearrangement uses TRBV7-2 and TRBJ1-2, with 10 bases lining up with TRBD1. J lost 4 bases, V lost 1 base, and 6 bases had no gene match. The CDR3 runs to 16 residues. In germline, CDR1 is SGHTA, CDR2 FQGNSA. The CDR3 sequence: CASSLGYDRGLYGYTF. For the CDR3, the DNA is TGTGCCAGCAGCTTAGGATATGACAGGGGGCTCTATGGCTACACCTTC.

The chain joins TRBV2 to TRBJ2-4; D not certain. V shed 2 bases and J shed 3 bases, with 8 bases lying between them. In germline, CDR1 is SNHLY, CDR2 FYNNEI. CDR3 length: 14 residues. The CDR3 reads CASSERRRKNIQYF. The CDR3 DNA follows: TGTGCCAGCAGTGAAAGGCGGCGCAAAAACATTCAGTACTTC.

V gene TRBV29-1 combines with J gene TRBJ2-5, with 12 bases fitting TRBD2. The CDR3 runs 20 residues. Unmatched junction bases numbered 21, after V lost 4 bases and J lost 3 bases. Germline-derived CDR1 and CDR2 are SQVTM and ANQGSEA. CDR3 nucleotide sequence: TGCAGCGTTGGTTCAGCTTCGTGGACTAGCGGGACATCGGGGAAAGAGACCCAGTACTTC. It translates to CSVGSASWTSGTSGKETQYF. Supplemented by reference TRBV29-1 and TRBJ2-5, the full variable domain reads SAVISQKPSRDICQRGTSLTIQCQVDSQVTMMFWYRQQPGQSLTLIATANQGSEATYESGFVIDKFPISRPNLTFSTLTVSNMSPEDSSIYLCSVGSASWTSGTSGKETQYFGPGTRLLVL.

This clone has just one count. The chain carries TRBV10-3 and TRBJ1-1; D gene uncertain. Germline V gene lookup returns CDR1 ENHRY and CDR2 SYGVKD. This CDR3 comprises 14 residues. The V gene lost 4 bases and the J gene lost 1 base, with 10 bases spanning the gap. CDR3 DNA: TGTGCCATCAGTGGTGGCAGTCAGAACACTGAAGCTTTCTTT. Its translation is CAISGGSQNTEAFF.

This clone has only a few counts. The rearrangement links TRBV7-9 to TRBJ2-7, with 11 bases fitting TRBD2. The CDR3 is 16 residues long. Germline V gene sequence: CDR1 SEHNR, CDR2 FQNEAQ (reference sequence). The V and J ends lost 5 bases and 4 bases, in that order; junction bases with no gene match: 10. DNA of the CDR3: TGTGCCAGCAGCACGACTAGCGGGACGGTGAGGTACGAGCAGTACTTC. This sequence encodes CASSTTSGTVRYEQYF.

This clone is a singleton in its sample. This sequence joins TRBV6-5 and TRBJ2-3; perhaps TRBD2 as D (6 bases). The CDR3 spans 16 residues. Trimming left V 2 bases short and J 6 bases short, with 18 bases between. The V gene's germline CDR1 is MNHEY and CDR2 SVGAGI. CDR3 in amino acids: CASSYTATGAGDTQYF. CDR3 nucleotide sequence: TGTGCCAGCAGTTACACCGCGACGGGAGCAGGTGATACGCAGTATTTT.

This rearrangement joins TRBV7-8 to TRBJ1-2; TRBD1 agrees at 7 bases. The CDR3 contains 15 residues. Per the germline V gene, CDR1 is SGHVS and CDR2 is FQNEAQ. The V gene end was trimmed by 0 bases and the J gene end by 3 bases; junction bases not matched to a gene: 4. The chain's CDR3 is CASSLALTGDYGYTF. CDR3 in DNA: TGTGCCAGCAGCTTAGCCCTAACAGGGGACTATGGCTACACCTTC.

The V and J genes are TRBV18 and TRBJ2-1; 7 nucleotides agree with TRBD2. The CDR3 runs 15 residues. J gave up 8 bases and V 0 bases, and 7 bases lay outside the gene matches. Germline CDR1 and CDR2: KGHSH and LQKENI. CDR3 DNA sequence: TGTGCCAGCTCACCACCGTACACTAGCGCGGATGAGCAGTTCTTC. Residues: CASSPPYTSADEQFF.

This clone was counted between two and nine times. The chain has TRBV5-5 and TRBJ1-6; D might be TRBD1 (6 bases). CDR1 and CDR2 from the germline V gene are SGHKS and YYEKEE (reference sequence). V lost 2 bases and J 8 bases, leaving 14 bases between the germline ends. The CDR3 extends over 15 amino acids. CDR3 in amino acids: CASSFSGGAYSPLHF. The CDR3 region has the DNA TGTGCCAGCAGCTTCTCTGGGGGCGCCTATTCACCCCTCCACTTT. Looking up the rest from reference TRBV5-5 and TRBJ1-6 gives the full variable domain: DAGVTQSPTHLIKTRGQQVTLRCSPISGHKSVSWYQQVLGQGPQFIFQYYEKEERGRGNFPDRFSARQFPNYSSELNVNALLLGDSALYLCASSFSGGAYSPLHFGNGTRLTVT.

CDR3 loop: CASSQRTEGSGNTIYF. Written as DNA, the CDR3 is TGCGCCAGCAGCCAGCGGACAGAAGGCTCTGGAAACACCATATATTTT. The rearrangement links TRBV4-3 to TRBJ1-3; weak D call: TRBD1 (6 bases). This CDR3 has 16 amino acids. Germline assignment: CDR1 LGHNA and CDR2 YSLEER. The V end lost 3 bases, the J end lost 0 bases, and 12 bases lay between the germline ends.

This clone was seen only once. The chain carries TRBV7-2 and TRBJ1-1, with 7 bases matching TRBD1. Germline values: CDR1 SGHTA, CDR2 FQGNSA. This CDR3 contains 14 residues. The V and J ends lost 5 bases and 1 base, in that order; junction bases with no gene match: 4. CDR3 sequence: CASSPGQANTEAFF. CDR3 coding DNA: TGTGCCAGCAGCCCCGGACAGGCGAACACTGAAGCTTTCTTT. The full variable domain, rest sourced from reference TRBV7-2 and TRBJ1-1, is GAGVSQSPSNKVTEKGKDVELRCDPISGHTALYWYRQSLGQGLEFLIYFQGNSAPDKSGLPSDRFSAERTGGSVSTLTIQRTQQEDSAVYLCASSPGQANTEAFFGQGTRLTVV.